The 2 T cell receptor beta chains reported below all come from one sample, sequenced in a study of blood T cell repertoires in COVID-19. This table comes from immunoSEQ multiplex PCR, and its TCRdb copy is limited to in-frame clones, with some not included. The sample has approximately 69,000 clones, more than 60% seen once. The material sequenced was peripheral blood. The receptors were gathered from a man aged 55 to 70 with acute or convalescent COVID-19.

The chain employs TRBV6-5 and TRBJ2-3; 8 nucleotides match TRBD2. CDR3 length equals 15 residues. Germline CDR1 MNHEY, CDR2 SVGAGI. V dropped 4 bases and J dropped 2; count of bases not matched to a gene: 5. The CDR3 loop reads CASSLAGTYTDTQYF. The DNA for the CDR3 is TGTGCCAGCAGTTTAGCGGGGACGTACACAGATACGCAGTATTTT.

J is TRBJ2-2 and V is TRBV14; 10 bases match TRBD2. The ends lost 0 bases at V and 6 bases at J; junction bases unmatched: 13. The germline V gene encodes CDR1 SGHDN and CDR2 FVKESK. The CDR3 contains 19 residues. CDR3 nucleotide sequence: TGTGCCAGCAGCCAAGATCTACCGCCCAGCGGGGGGGCGGCCGGGGAGCTGTTTTTT. Amino acid sequence: CASSQDLPPSGGAAGELFF.